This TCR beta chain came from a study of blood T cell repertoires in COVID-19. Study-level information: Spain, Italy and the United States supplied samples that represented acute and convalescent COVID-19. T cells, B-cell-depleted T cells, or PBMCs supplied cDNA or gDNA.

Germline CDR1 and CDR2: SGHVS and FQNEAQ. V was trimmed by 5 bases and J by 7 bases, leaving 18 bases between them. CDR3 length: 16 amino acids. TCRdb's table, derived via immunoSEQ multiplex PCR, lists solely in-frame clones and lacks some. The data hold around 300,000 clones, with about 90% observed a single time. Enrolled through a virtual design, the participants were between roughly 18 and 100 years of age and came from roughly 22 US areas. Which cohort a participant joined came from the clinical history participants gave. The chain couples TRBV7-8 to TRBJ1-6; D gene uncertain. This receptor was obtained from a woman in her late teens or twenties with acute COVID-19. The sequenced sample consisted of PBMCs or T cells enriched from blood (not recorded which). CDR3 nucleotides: TGTGCCAGCAGCCGAGCAGGACTTACATTAAATTCACCCCTCCACTTT. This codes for CASSRAGLTLNSPLHF.